This TCR beta chain is from a study of T cell clonality in common variable immunodeficiency (dated by TCRdb to the mid-2010s). Results and caveats for the whole study, not just this receptor: Compared with healthy controls, CVID subjects showed increased TCRbeta clonality (t-test p = 0.018), a feature most characteristic of about a third of subjects. Patient heterogeneity within the CVID cohort put limits on correlating repertoire features with clinical complications. It was noted by the authors that sequencing of the repertoires of T cell subpopulations would be needed to clarify the cause of the increased clonality in CVID. Although equal DNA input was used, an average of approximately 82,000 unique sequences per sample was obtained for controls, compared with around 30,000 for CVID samples. Healthy controls shared more TCRbeta clones with each other than CVID subjects shared among themselves (p < 0.0001). Fewer deletions and N-nucleotide insertions were reportedly observed in CVID TCRbeta sequences, and highly modified clones with 13 or more V deletions were reportedly absent from CVID TCRbeta sequences.

This clone was seen many times. The clone's antigen remains unknown. The CDR3 goes on 3 residues after the read ends, and that part is filled in from the germline J gene. Both CVID patients and healthy controls were predominantly of Caucasian heritage. Heparinized peripheral whole blood samples of about 5 to 8 ml were collected from each donor. Genomic DNA from adults with common variable immune deficiency (CVID) and from healthy adult controls was the source for sequencing TCRbeta CDR3 repertoires. The control group was made up of 22 healthy adult volunteers (about ten male and 12 female) whose ages ranged from 23 to 66 years, with a mean age of nearly 35. To isolate peripheral blood mononuclear cells, diluted blood was subjected to density centrifugation over Hypaque 1077 or Ficoll-Paque. Genomic DNA was extracted from unsorted mononuclear cells by Qiagen column purification or by a centrifugation-based method.

Relative to germline, V is 4 bases shorter and J is 4 bases shorter, with 11 bases between their ends. Reading the germline V gene gives CDR1 SQVTM and CDR2 ANQGSEA. From its cysteine to its phenylalanine, the CDR3 spans 12 amino acids. Part of the CDR3 DNA is given, 27 bases translated from base 1. For sequencing input, CVID and control samples contributed equivalent amounts of genomic DNA. For every sample, a 60 bp segment covering the rearranged TCRbeta CDR3 region was amplified and then sequenced. TCRbeta amplification used the immunoSEQ assay, a bias-corrected multiplex PCR with high-throughput sequencing. From the authors' description of their analysis: Every unique nucleotide sequence counted as a clone and was annotated with V, D and J genes, copy number and frequency. Sequences were labeled productive if in frame, and non-productive if out of frame or containing stop codons. As previously described, clonality was computed from Shannon's entropy. Mean CDR3 Kyte-Doolittle hydropathy was derived from the predicted amino acid sequences of productive clones. Hierarchical clustering of scaled V gene usage was performed with the R hclust function using Manhattan distance and complete linkage. Sharing of clones by CDR3 amino acid sequence was evaluated by resampling 12 repertoires per group over 100 rounds. The repertoires were searched for about 68 published EBV-specific TCRbeta sequences and nearly 250 published CMV-specific TCRbeta sequences. After two CVID samples that produced fewer than 10,000 sequences were dropped from the analysis, some 43 CVID repertoires remained. TCRdb's version of the immuneACCESS table is confined to in-frame rearrangements and falls short of the full clone set. An unresolved V gene accounts for under half of the shortfall where checked; the remainder is of unknown origin. The V and J calls and clone size were taken over from that table, and D and trimming were inferred from the DNA. The data for this sample show about 39,000 clones, each detected more than once. Of the sample, approximately 2.8% falls within the top ten clones.

The sequence came from a person aged 18 to 70 in good health. This sequence uses TRBV29-1 and TRBJ2-7; 5 matching bases give a weak D call of TRBD2. The material sequenced was peripheral blood mononuclear cells. For the CDR3, the sequence is CSVGSGGYEQYF. The part of the CDR3 DNA that was read is TGCAGCGTTGGGTCAGGCGGGTACGAG.